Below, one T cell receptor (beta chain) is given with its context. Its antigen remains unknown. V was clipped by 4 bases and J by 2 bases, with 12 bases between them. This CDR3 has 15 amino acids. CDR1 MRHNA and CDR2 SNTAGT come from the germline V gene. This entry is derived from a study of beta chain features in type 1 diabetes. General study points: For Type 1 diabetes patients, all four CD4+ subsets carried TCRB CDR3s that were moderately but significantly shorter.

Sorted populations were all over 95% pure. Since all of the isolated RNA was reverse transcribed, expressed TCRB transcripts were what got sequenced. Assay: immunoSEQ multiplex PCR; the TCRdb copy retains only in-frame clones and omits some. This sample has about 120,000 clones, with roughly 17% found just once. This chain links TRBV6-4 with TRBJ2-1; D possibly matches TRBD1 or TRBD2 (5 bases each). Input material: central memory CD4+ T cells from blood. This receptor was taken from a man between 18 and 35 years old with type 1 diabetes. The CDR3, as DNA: TGTGCCAGCAGTGCCGAGATGGGGGCCTACAATGAGCAGTTCTTC. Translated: CASSAEMGAYNEQFF.